The 30 T cell receptor beta chains reported below all come from one sample, sequenced in a study of molecular identifiers for immune sequencing clone quantification. TCRdb analysed the PCR reads with MiXCR anew, one entry per CDR3 protein. The sample holds approximately 670,000 distinct CDR3 sequences, roughly 21% seen once. Sequencing was carried out using naive CD8+ T cells from blood, with Jurkat cell RNA spiked in. Specified subset: FACS-sorted CD8+CD4-CCR7+CD45RA+ naive T cells. Receptor source: a human donor in good health. Some libraries in this study had Jurkat cell RNA spiked in.

This clonotype was picked up one time. The junction departs from germline at one end; a sequencing error may be responsible. J is TRBJ2-5 and V is TRBV13, with 13 bases aligning to TRBD2. Per the germline V gene, CDR1 is PRHDT and CDR2 is FYEKMQ (reference sequence). There are 15 residues in the CDR3. For the CDR3, the DNA is TGTGTCAGCAGCTCCTCGGGACTAGCGGGACAGACCCAGTACTTC. Translating it yields CVSSSSGLAGQTQYF.

Notes on this clonotype: A much larger clone lies a single base off, so this may be a read error. V gene TRBV11-2 combines with J gene TRBJ2-5; D uncertain. V was trimmed by 8 bases and J by 5 bases, leaving 15 bases between them. This CDR3 is built from 13 residues. Germline V gene data show CDR1 as SGHAT and CDR2 as FQNNGV. The CDR3 here is CASGYWGSETQYF. Written as DNA, the CDR3 is TGTGCCAGCGGCTACTGGGGATCGGAGACCCAGTACTTC.

Points on this clonotype: A much larger clone lies one base from this, so it may be a read error. The chain is built from TRBV6-5 and TRBJ2-1; 10 nucleotides line up with TRBD2. The CDR3 contains 13 residues. Germline assignment: CDR1 MNHEY and CDR2 SVGAGI. CDR3 sequence reads: CASSSGSHNGQFF. Here the CDR3 DNA reads TGTGCCAGCTCTAGCGGGAGCCACAATGGGCAGTTCTTC.

This clonotype was detected a few times. This chain connects TRBV11-2 to TRBJ2-7, with D unclear. Germline loops: CDR1 SGHAT, CDR2 FQNNGV. The CDR3 loop spans 13 amino acids. V dropped 6 bases and J dropped 5 bases, with 14 bases sitting between them. The CDR3, as DNA: TGTGCCAGCAGTCGTATCAGGTCCCACGAGCAGTACTTC. It specifies CASSRIRSHEQYF.

This clonotype was picked up many times. This chain connects TRBV7-9 to TRBJ1-1, with D hard to call. This CDR3 has 18 amino acids. Trimming shortened V by 2 bases and J by 1 base, and 20 bases separated the two germline ends. Per germline, CDR1 SEHNR and CDR2 FQNEAQ (reference sequence). The CDR3 DNA is TGTGCCAGCAGCTTAAGATCAGCCGTTCCCCTCCAGAACACTGAAGCTTTCTTT. Protein: CASSLRSAVPLQNTEAFF.

Only one count was recorded for this clonotype. V usage is TRBV28 and J usage is TRBJ1-6; D is ambiguous. V was pared by 2 bases and J by 11 bases, with 22 bases between. The CDR3 spans 17 residues. Germline V gene sequence: CDR1 MDHEN, CDR2 SYDVKM. The CDR3 spells CASSLGPKQPYSTPLHF. For the CDR3, the DNA is TGTGCCAGCAGTTTAGGCCCAAAACAGCCGTATAGTACACCCCTCCACTTT.

This clonotype was observed once. The chain links TRBV11-2 to TRBJ2-1; TRBD2 aligns across 14 bases. This CDR3 contains 17 residues. Trimming at V came to 6 bases and at J to 6 bases, leaving 10 bases not matched to a gene. CDR1 is SGHAT, CDR2 FQNNGV, per germline. The CDR3 sequence: CASRPGLAGAHVNEQFF. The CDR3 DNA is TGTGCCAGCAGACCGGGACTAGCGGGGGCCCACGTCAATGAGCAGTTCTTC.

This clonotype was detected ten times or more. V is TRBV2 and J is TRBJ1-5; D is undetermined. With 1 base removed from V and 4 bases from J, the gap between germline ends came to 8 bases. In germline, CDR1 is SNHLY, CDR2 FYNNEI. CDR3 length: 14 residues. The CDR3 is CASSEGQYNQPQHF. CDR3 in DNA: TGTGCCAGCAGTGAAGGGCAATATAATCAGCCCCAGCATTTT.

Ten or more counts support this clonotype. The chain joins TRBV28 to TRBJ1-2; 7 nucleotides agree with TRBD1. Trimming removed 2 bases from V and 0 bases from J; junction bases left unmatched: 6. Germline V gives CDR1 MDHEN, CDR2 SYDVKM. The CDR3 extends over 16 amino acids. CDR3 region: CASSLHGTATNYGYTF. CDR3 coding DNA: TGTGCCAGCAGTTTACACGGGACAGCCACTAACTATGGCTACACCTTC.

The V gene is TRBV27, the J gene TRBJ2-1; 15 bases map to TRBD2. This CDR3 has 15 residues. J gave up 15 bases and V 5 bases, and 11 bases lay outside the gene matches. The germline CDR1 and CDR2 sequences are MNHEY and SMNVEV (reference sequence). The CDR3 DNA reads as TGTGCCAGCAGTCTGGGACTAGCGGGGGGCATGGTATGGTTCTTC. Its translation is CASSLGLAGGMVWFF.

This clonotype appeared a few times. V usage is TRBV12-5 and J usage is TRBJ2-2; 7 nucleotides align to TRBD1. The CDR3 is 19 amino acids. Germline V lookup: CDR1 LGHNT, CDR2 FRNRAP. V dropped 2 bases and J dropped 3; count of bases not matched to a gene: 15. The CDR3 reads CASGLNLRGQLDDTGELFF. Here the CDR3 DNA reads TGTGCTAGTGGTTTGAACCTGAGGGGGCAGTTGGATGACACCGGGGAGCTGTTTTTT.

Many counts were recorded for this clonotype. This sequence joins TRBV20-1 and TRBJ2-5; 7 bases fit TRBD2. J gave up 5 bases and V 1 base, and 4 bases lay outside the gene matches. Germline lookup yields CDR1 DFQATT and CDR2 SNEGSKA (reference sequence). The length of the CDR3 is 13 residues. CDR3 in amino acids: CSARADGRETQYF. CDR3 nucleotide sequence: TGCAGTGCTAGAGCAGACGGGAGGGAGACCCAGTACTTC.

This clonotype was observed a few times. The rearrangement links TRBV6-6 to TRBJ2-7; D remains ambiguous. V dropped 5 bases and J dropped 3 bases, with 14 bases sitting between them. From germline, CDR1 is MNHNY and CDR2 SVGAGI (reference sequence). The CDR3 runs to 14 residues. The CDR3 DNA sequence: TGTGCCAGCAGTGGATCGGAAAGCGTCTACGAGCAGTACTTC. It is translated as CASSGSESVYEQYF.

This clonotype was recorded many times. Here the CDR3 DNA reads TGTGCCATCAGTACCGGACTAGCGGGGGACCAAGAGACCCAGTACTTC. This gives the protein CAISTGLAGDQETQYF. This chain joins TRBV10-3 and TRBJ2-5; TRBD2 agrees at 13 bases. CDR1 is ENHRY, CDR2 SYGVKD, per germline. This CDR3 spans 16 amino acids. V dropped 5 bases and J dropped 0; count of bases not matched to a gene: 3.

This clonotype was observed at least ten times. The gene calls are TRBV7-8 and TRBJ2-5; 11 bases match TRBD1. Germline CDR1 and CDR2: SGHVS and FQNEAQ. The CDR3 has 15 residues. Trimming took 5 bases from V and 5 from J; bases not matched to a gene: 7. The CDR3 DNA reads TGTGCCAGCAGCCAGAGGACAGGGGGCCTGGAGACCCAGTACTTC. Protein sequence: CASSQRTGGLETQYF.

Ten or more counts support this clonotype. The chain is built from TRBV6-2 or TRBV6-3 and TRBJ2-2; D is tentatively TRBD1 or TRBD2 (5 bases each). Trimming pared 7 bases from V and 9 bases from J, leaving 21 bases between. In germline, CDR1 is MNHEY, CDR2 SVGEGT. This CDR3 region has 15 residues. The CDR3, as DNA: TGTGCCAGCATCGGACAAGGGTGGGGAGACCGGGAGCTGTTTTTT. The encoded protein is CASIGQGWGDRELFF.

This clonotype was found many times. The chain recombines TRBV6-2 or TRBV6-3 with TRBJ2-7, with 8 bases aligning to TRBD1. The CDR3 contains 14 residues. Germline lookup yields CDR1 MNHEY and CDR2 SVGEGT. The junction had 4 bases not matched to a gene; V was cut back by 3 bases and J by 3 bases. The CDR3 is CASSYAGGNYEQYF. CDR3 nucleotide sequence: TGTGCCAGCAGTTATGCAGGGGGCAACTACGAGCAGTACTTC.

The chain employs TRBV2 and TRBJ1-1; D gene uncertain. From germline, CDR1 is SNHLY and CDR2 FYNNEI. The CDR3 has 15 residues. The V end was cut by 4 bases, the J end by 1 base, with 13 bases between. The CDR3 DNA follows: TGTGCCAGCAGTGGACTGGACCGAACGAACACTGAAGCTTTCTTT. It codes for CASSGLDRTNTEAFF.

This clonotype appeared many times. DNA of the CDR3: TGTGCCAGCAGCAGGAAGGCCCTCTCCTACGAGCAGTACTTC. Protein product: CASSRKALSYEQYF. This chain joins TRBV5-4 and TRBJ2-7, with D hard to call. This CDR3 comprises 14 residues. Trimming pared 4 bases from V and 0 bases from J, leaving 11 bases between. Germline lookup yields CDR1 SGHNT and CDR2 YYREEE (reference sequence). Full variable domain (remainder filled in from reference TRBV5-4 and TRBJ2-7): ETGVTQSPTHLIKTRGQQVTLRCSSQSGHNTVSWYQQALGQGPQFIFQYYREEENGRGNFPPRFSGLQFPNYSSELNVNALELDDSALYLCASSRKALSYEQYFGPGTRLTVT.

The V gene is TRBV28, the J gene TRBJ1-1; D remains unclear. V lost 3 bases, J lost 8 bases, and 7 bases lay in between. CDR3 length equals 11 residues. The germline V gene has CDR1 MDHEN and CDR2 SYDVKM. Here the CDR3 DNA reads TGTGCCAGCAGTTTCCCTTCGGAAGCTTTCTTT. Its protein product is CASSFPSEAFF. Based on the CDR3 plus reference TRBV28 and TRBJ1-1, the full variable domain is DVKVTQSSRYLVKRTGEKVFLECVQDMDHENMFWYRQDPGLGLRLIYFSYDVKMKEKGDIPEGYSVSREKKERFSLILESASTNQTSMYLCASSFPSEAFFGQGTRLTVV.

Ten or more counts support this clonotype. V usage is TRBV14 and J usage is TRBJ2-5; the D is unclear. The CDR3 has 15 residues. V was shortened by 3 bases and J by 2 bases, with 13 bases between the two germline ends. Germline V gene sequence: CDR1 SGHDN, CDR2 FVKESK. The CDR3, as DNA: TGTGCCAGCAGCCAGGTATTGGGTTTTCAAGAGACCCAGTACTTC. Its translation: CASSQVLGFQETQYF. Together with reference TRBV14 and TRBJ2-5, the CDR3 gives the full variable domain: EAGVTQFPSHSVIEKGQTVTLRCDPISGHDNLYWYRRVMGKEIKFLLHFVKESKQDESGMPNNRFLAERTGGTYSTLKVQPAELEDSGVYFCASSQVLGFQETQYFGPGTRLLVL.

This clonotype appeared many times. The chain combines TRBV5-5 with TRBJ2-7; 7 bases are shared with TRBD1. The CDR3 contains 15 residues. J gave up 2 bases and V 0 bases, and 5 bases lay outside the gene matches. Germline CDR1 reads SGHKS; CDR2 reads YYEKEE (reference sequence). The CDR3 DNA follows: TGTGCCAGCAGCTTGGAGACCGGACAGGCCTACGAGCAGTACTTC. Its translation: CASSLETGQAYEQYF.

The chain joins TRBV12-5 to TRBJ2-1, with D unresolved. The V end was cut by 0 bases, the J end by 7 bases, with 7 bases between. This CDR3 spans 13 amino acids. Germline CDR1 reads LGHNT; CDR2 reads FRNRAP. In nucleotides, the CDR3 is TGTGCTAGTGGTTTGGTAAATGGTAATGAGCAGTTCTTC. It specifies CASGLVNGNEQFF.

This clonotype was found many times. This rearrangement joins TRBV12-3 or TRBV12-4 to TRBJ1-1; TRBD1 is a possible D gene (6 bases). The CDR3 length is 14 residues. Trimming left V 7 bases short and J 0 bases short, with 12 bases between. For the CDR3, the DNA is TGTGCCAGCACCGTTACAGGGATGAACACTGAAGCTTTCTTT. Amino acid sequence: CASTVTGMNTEAFF.

The rearrangement links TRBV28 to TRBJ2-5; 10 bases are a match to TRBD1. V lost 2 bases, J lost 5 bases, and 14 bases stayed unmatched. The germline V gene encodes CDR1 MDHEN and CDR2 SYDVKM. The CDR3 is 18 amino acids. The CDR3 here is CASSLVGQGVPSAETQYF. The DNA for the CDR3 is TGTGCCAGCAGTTTAGTCGGACAGGGGGTACCCTCTGCGGAGACCCAGTACTTC.

There are many counts of this clonotype. This chain links TRBV7-9 with TRBJ2-1; D is ambiguous. Germline CDR1 SEHNR, CDR2 FQNEAQ (reference sequence). Trimming stripped 5 bases from V and 10 bases from J, with 12 bases between. The CDR3 loop spans 12 amino acids. For the CDR3, the DNA is TGTGCCAGCAGCAATTTCACACAGGAGCAGTTCTTC. The encoded protein is CASSNFTQEQFF.

This clonotype came up many times. The chain joins TRBV5-6 to TRBJ2-7; 14 bases map to TRBD2. The CDR3 covers 17 residues. Trimming took 0 bases from V and 3 from J; bases not matched to a gene: 5. The germline V gene encodes CDR1 SGHDT and CDR2 YYEEEE. CDR3 in amino acids: CASSLDRTSGGFYEQYF. The DNA for the CDR3 is TGTGCCAGCAGCTTGGATCGGACTAGCGGGGGGTTCTACGAGCAGTACTTC.

This clonotype was seen a few times. The chain links TRBV6-5 to TRBJ2-7; D may be TRBD2 (5 bases). Germline V gives CDR1 MNHEY, CDR2 SVGAGI. This CDR3 is built from 16 residues. V lost 6 bases and J 4 bases, leaving 22 bases between the germline ends. The CDR3 coding sequence is TGTGCCAGCAGCCCGACCCTGGACGGACTCCCGTACGAGCAGTACTTC. Translating it yields CASSPTLDGLPYEQYF.

At least ten counts were recorded for this clonotype. CDR3 loop: CASSWLAGLADTQYF. The CDR3 DNA sequence: TGTGCCAGTAGTTGGCTAGCGGGACTCGCAGATACGCAGTATTTT. This chain links TRBV19 with TRBJ2-3; 9 nucleotides match TRBD2. With 5 bases clipped from V and 4 bases from J, the junction kept 7 bases outside the gene matches. Per the germline V gene, CDR1 is LNHDA and CDR2 is SQIVND (reference sequence). This CDR3 comprises 15 residues.

This clonotype occurred a few times. The V gene is TRBV19, the J gene TRBJ2-2; a possible D gene is TRBD1 (6 bases). The CDR3 is 15 residues long. Germline CDR1 and CDR2: LNHDA and SQIVND (reference sequence). V lost 3 bases and J 4 bases, leaving 12 bases between the germline ends. Written as DNA, the CDR3 is TGTGCCAGTAGTATGGCAGGGGCTACCACCGGGGAGCTGTTTTTT. Amino acid sequence: CASSMAGATTGELFF.